What follows are 7 T cell receptor beta chains derived from one specimen sequenced in a study of blood T cell repertoires in COVID-19. Data came from immunoSEQ multiplex PCR; TCRdb stores just in-frame clones and leaves some out. This table holds roughly 250,000 clones, around nine tenths found once. Sequenced input: PBMCs or T cells enriched from blood (not recorded which). The origin of the receptors is a young woman who had recovered from COVID-19.

J is TRBJ2-3 and V is TRBV6-5, with D possibly being TRBD1 (5 bases). V shed 2 bases and J shed 3 bases, with 12 bases lying between them. Germline-derived CDR1 and CDR2 are MNHEY and SVGAGI. This CDR3 contains 15 residues. The CDR3 loop reads CASSYAQGKTDTQYF. The CDR3 nucleotides read TGTGCCAGCAGTTACGCTCAGGGAAAAACAGATACGCAGTATTTT.

Only one count was recorded for this clone. The chain couples TRBV20-1 to TRBJ2-1; 7 bases are shared with TRBD2. CDR3 length: 14 amino acids. From germline, CDR1 is DFQATT and CDR2 SNEGSKA (reference sequence). Trimming at V came to 3 bases and at J to 3 bases, leaving 5 bases not matched to a gene. The CDR3 DNA follows: TGCAGTGCTAGTCTCGGGGGGAACTACAATGAGCAGTTCTTC. This encodes CSASLGGNYNEQFF.

The genes are TRBV19 and TRBJ2-7, with 9 bases matching TRBD2. CDR1 is LNHDA and CDR2 is SQIVND in the germline V gene (reference sequence). This CDR3 has 14 residues. The junction had 3 bases not matched to a gene; V was cut back by 4 bases and J by 2 bases. CDR3 bases: TGTGCCAGTAGTACGCTAGCGGGACCCTACGAGCAGTACTTC. This gives the protein CASSTLAGPYEQYF.

The rearrangement joins TRBV11-3 to TRBJ2-5, with a possible D match to TRBD1 (6 bases). This CDR3 has 13 amino acids. Germline-derived CDR1 and CDR2 are SGHNT and YENEEA. The V end was cut by 8 bases, the J end by 1 base, with 11 bases between. Written as DNA, the CDR3 is TGTGCCAGCGGGGAAGGGGGCCAAGAGACCCAGTACTTC. Protein: CASGEGGQETQYF.

This clone was picked up a small number of times. V and J are TRBV12-3 or TRBV12-4 and TRBJ1-3; D is unresolved. V was trimmed by 3 bases and J by 4 bases, leaving 7 bases between them. The CDR3 is made up of 13 amino acids. The CDR3 region has the DNA TGTGCCAGCAGTTTCACCGGGGGAAACACCATATATTTT. It codes for CASSFTGGNTIYF.

V gene TRBV4-1 combines with J gene TRBJ1-5; D may be TRBD1 (5 bases). The V gene lost 1 base and the J gene lost 8 bases, with 12 bases spanning the gap. From germline, CDR1 is MGHRA and CDR2 YSYEKL. The CDR3 runs to 14 residues. The CDR3 sequence: CASSQGQGGKPQHF. Written as DNA, the CDR3 is TGCGCCAGCAGCCAAGGGCAGGGTGGTAAGCCCCAGCATTTT.

V is TRBV28 and J is TRBJ1-5, with D maybe TRBD1 (5 bases). The germline V gene has CDR1 MDHEN and CDR2 SYDVKM. Trimming removed 2 bases from V and 2 bases from J, with 25 bases in between. The CDR3 is 20 residues long. The CDR3 protein is CASSLQIGREGFSGNQPQHF. DNA for the CDR3: TGTGCCAGCAGTTTACAGATCGGCAGGGAGGGATTTTCCGGCAATCAGCCCCAGCATTTT.